This T cell receptor beta chain was observed in a study of shared clonotypes between healthy human individuals. General study findings and limits: Across a handful of donors, naive CD4 shared 5% to 6%, naive CD8 more than 3%, memory CD4 roughly 2.4%, memory CD8 about 0.4%.

Method: immunoSEQ multiplex PCR; TCRdb's copy keeps in-frame clones and lacks some. The data contain about 800,000 clones, roughly 96% of them singletons. The CDR3 is 11 residues long. V lost 7 bases and J 6 bases, leaving 10 bases between the germline ends. The germline gives CDR1 MDHEN, CDR2 SYDVKM. This clone appeared a single time. The antigen remains undetermined. Positively selected for CCR7, the CD45RO-negative cells used as naive CD8 cells excluded terminally differentiated effector memory CD45RA+ cells. V is TRBV28 and J is TRBJ2-7; D not resolved. The sample was naive CD8+ T cells sorted from blood. The receptor's source is a man aged 25-45 years in good health. The CDR3 nucleotides read TGTGCCAGCATCCTTGGGCGCGAGCAGTACTTC. This sequence encodes CASILGREQYF.